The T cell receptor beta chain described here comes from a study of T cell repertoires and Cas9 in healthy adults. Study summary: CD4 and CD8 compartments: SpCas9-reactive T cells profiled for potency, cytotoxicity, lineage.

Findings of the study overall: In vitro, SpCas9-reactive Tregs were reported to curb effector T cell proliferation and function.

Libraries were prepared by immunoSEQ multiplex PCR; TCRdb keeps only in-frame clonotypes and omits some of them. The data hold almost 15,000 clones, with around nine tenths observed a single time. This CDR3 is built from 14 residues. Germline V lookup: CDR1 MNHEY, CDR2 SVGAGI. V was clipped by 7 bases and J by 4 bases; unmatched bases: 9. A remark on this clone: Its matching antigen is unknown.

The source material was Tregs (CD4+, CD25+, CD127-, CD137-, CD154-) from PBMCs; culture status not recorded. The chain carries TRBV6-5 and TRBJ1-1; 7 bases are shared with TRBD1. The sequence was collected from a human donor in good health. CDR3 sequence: CASTRRTGATEAFF. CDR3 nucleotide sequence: TGTGCCAGCACTAGAAGGACAGGAGCCACTGAAGCTTTCTTT.